Each of the 25 T cell receptor beta chains below was sequenced from the same sample in a study of OX40 agonist ivuxolimab in advanced cancers. Library prep was done by the immunoSEQ multiplex PCR assay. TCRdb retrieved this table from immuneACCESS and kept in-frame rearrangements only. Not all clones are present; in checked studies, unresolved V genes account for under half, and no reason is known for the remainder. Recorded for this sample are about 24,000 clones; around 79% of them occurred a single time. Together, the top ten hold around 18% of the sample. The source material was CD4+ or CD8+ T cells sorted from blood, sampled in a trial of the OX40 agonist ivuxolimab. Receptors originate from an adult with an advanced solid tumor such as melanoma, head and neck, liver or kidney cancer.

This chain links TRBV11-3 with TRBJ1-1; TRBD1 matches 8 bases. Germline trimming cut 5 bases from V and 3 bases from J; bases unmatched to any gene: 2. This CDR3 contains 13 residues. The germline V gene encodes CDR1 SGHNT and CDR2 YENEEA. The chain's CDR3 is CASSMTGDTEAFF. The CDR3 region has the DNA TGTGCCAGCAGCATGACAGGGGACACTGAAGCTTTCTTT.

This clone appeared once. This chain links TRBV4-1 with TRBJ2-1; 9 bases line up with TRBD1. The CDR3 covers 15 residues. Germline values: CDR1 MGHRA, CDR2 YSYEKL. J gave up 9 bases and V 1 base, and 7 bases lay outside the gene matches. CDR3 DNA: TGCGCCAGCAGCCAAGCTGGGACAGGGTATGCTGAGCAGTTCTTC. It specifies CASSQAGTGYAEQFF.

V gene TRBV7-8 combines with J gene TRBJ2-5; TRBD1 matches 10 bases. CDR1 SGHVS and CDR2 FQNEAQ come from the germline V gene. This CDR3 is built from 15 residues. The trim removed 1 base at V and 4 bases at J, leaving 3 bases unmatched. CDR3 sequence reads: CASSLVGTGAETQYF. DNA for the CDR3: TGTGCCAGCAGCTTAGTCGGGACAGGGGCAGAGACCCAGTACTTC.

The chain couples TRBV19 to TRBJ2-1; 7 bases are a match to TRBD2. CDR1 and CDR2 (germline): LNHDA, SQIVND (reference sequence). The CDR3 runs to 14 residues. V was clipped by 5 bases and J by 3 bases; unmatched bases: 4. The chain's CDR3 is CASSGGGDYNEQFF. In DNA, the CDR3 is TGTGCCAGTAGTGGGGGGGGAGACTACAATGAGCAGTTCTTC.

In DNA form, the CDR3 reads TGCGCCAGCAGCCCCGTCACCTCCTACAATGAGCAGTTCTTC. Translated, it gives CASSPVTSYNEQFF. The gene calls are TRBV5-1 and TRBJ2-1; no reliable D call. Germline loops: CDR1 SGHRS, CDR2 YFSETQ. Trimming cost V 4 bases and J 0 bases, with 8 bases left between them. CDR3 length: 14 amino acids.

This clone was seen only a few times. The genes are TRBV27 and TRBJ1-5, with 9 positions matching TRBD1. CDR3 length equals 14 residues. The V gene end was trimmed by 5 bases and the J gene end by 5 bases; junction bases not matched to a gene: 4. The germline V gene has CDR1 MNHEY and CDR2 SMNVEV (reference sequence). The CDR3 loop reads CASSLGTGYQPQHF. CDR3 bases: TGTGCCAGCAGTCTAGGGACAGGGTATCAGCCCCAGCATTTT.

The V and J genes are TRBV6-1 and TRBJ1-2, with 7 bases identical to TRBD1. Per germline, CDR1 MNHNS and CDR2 SASEGT. This CDR3 region has 13 residues. With V trimmed by 6 bases and J by 2 bases, 3 bases remained unmatched. In nucleotides, the CDR3 is TGTGCCAGCAGCCACAGGGGCAACTATGGCTACACCTTC. It is translated as CASSHRGNYGYTF.

A note on this clone: Its ends do not fully match the called genes, so a read error is possible. The J gene is TRBJ1-1, the V gene TRBV9; perhaps TRBD1 as D (5 bases). Germline V gene sequence: CDR1 SGDLS, CDR2 YYNGEE. This CDR3 has 14 residues. CDR3 in amino acids: CASSPTGPNTGAFF. The CDR3 DNA reads as TGTGCCAGCAGTCCCACGGGGCCTAACACTGGAGCTTTCTTT. The variable domain in full, with the rest retrieved from reference TRBV9 and TRBJ1-1, is DSGVTQTPKHLITATGQRVTLRCSPRSGDLSVYWYQQSLDQGLQFLIQYYNGEERAKGNILERFSAQQFPDLHSELNLSSLELGDSALYFCASSPTGPNTGAFFGQGTRLTVV.

This clone was found once. The chain joins TRBV7-9 to TRBJ1-6; no firm D call. This CDR3 comprises 14 residues. In germline, CDR1 is SEHNR, CDR2 FQNEAQ (reference sequence). Between the trimmed V and J ends, which lost 2 bases and 8 bases, there was a span of 10 bases. The CDR3: CASSLSFGDSPLHF. The CDR3 DNA reads as TGTGCCAGCAGCTTATCCTTCGGGGATTCACCCCTCCACTTT.

This clone was detected only a few times. The gene calls are TRBV9 and TRBJ2-3, with 8 positions matching TRBD2. CDR3 length equals 18 residues. V shed 6 bases, J shed 0 bases, and the junction held 15 bases outside the gene matches. Germline CDR1 SGDLS, CDR2 YYNGEE. The CDR3 protein is CASTLGSGRNPSTDTQYF. The DNA for the CDR3 is TGTGCCAGCACCCTTGGGAGCGGGAGAAACCCTAGCACAGATACGCAGTATTTT.

The chain carries TRBV7-9 and TRBJ2-1, with 8 bases identical to TRBD1. Germline CDR1 SEHNR, CDR2 FQNEAQ (reference sequence). The CDR3 consists of 16 residues. The ends lost 5 bases at V and 1 base at J; junction bases unmatched: 7. CDR3 sequence reads: CASSQGQAVSYNEQFF. CDR3 nucleotide sequence: TGTGCCAGCAGCCAGGGACAGGCGGTTTCCTACAATGAGCAGTTCTTC. The complete variable domain, with remaining parts taken from reference TRBV7-9 and TRBJ2-1, reads DTGVSQNPRHKITKRGQNVTFRCDPISEHNRLYWYRQTLGQGPEFLTYFQNEAQLEKSRLLSDRFSAERPKGSFSTLEIQRTEQGDSAMYLCASSQGQAVSYNEQFFGPGTRLTVL.

The chain carries TRBV9 and TRBJ2-7; 8 bases agree with TRBD1. The ends lost 3 bases at V and 5 bases at J; junction bases unmatched: 13. The CDR3 extends over 16 amino acids. Germline V gives CDR1 SGDLS, CDR2 YYNGEE. CDR3 sequence (DNA): TGTGCCAGCAGCGCAGGAGCTCGGGACAGGACGGACGAGCAGTACTTC. Translation gives CASSAGARDRTDEQYF.

The chain recombines TRBV7-9 with TRBJ1-2; D gene unclear. Trimming took 0 bases from V and 8 from J, leaving 13 bases between them. The CDR3 runs 14 residues. Germline lookup yields CDR1 SEHNR and CDR2 FQNEAQ (reference sequence). The CDR3 coding sequence is TGTGCCAGCAGCTTAGCGCGTGCAGTCTCGGGCTACACCTTC. It is translated as CASSLARAVSGYTF.

Only a few counts were recorded for this clone. This rearrangement joins TRBV5-1 to TRBJ1-2, with D unresolved. The CDR3 consists of 13 residues. Germline V gene data show CDR1 as SGHRS and CDR2 as YFSETQ. V was shortened by 0 bases and J by 2 bases, with 5 bases between the two germline ends. The CDR3 nucleotides are TGCGCCAGCAGCTTGGGCAGGAACTATGGCTACACCTTC. It is translated as CASSLGRNYGYTF. Complete variable domain (other parts from reference TRBV5-1 and TRBJ1-2): KAGVTQTPRYLIKTRGQQVTLSCSPISGHRSVSWYQQTPGQGLQFLFEYFSETQRNKGNFPGRFSGRQFSNSRSEMNVSTLELGDSALYLCASSLGRNYGYTFGSGTRLTVV.

The chain links TRBV2 to TRBJ2-7, with D perhaps TRBD1 or TRBD2 (5 bases each). V was trimmed by 3 bases and J by 2 bases, leaving 14 bases between them. This CDR3 spans 15 amino acids. The germline CDR1 and CDR2 sequences are SNHLY and FYNNEI. In DNA, the CDR3 is TGTGCCAGCAGTGATCCCCGGGACGTCACCTACGAGCAGTACTTC. It is translated as CASSDPRDVTYEQYF.

This sequence joins TRBV9 and TRBJ2-5; 10 bases align to TRBD1. There are 14 residues in the CDR3. Germline V gene lookup returns CDR1 SGDLS and CDR2 YYNGEE. Losses at the gene ends were 3 bases for V and 6 bases for J; bases not matched to a gene: 5. In DNA, the CDR3 is TGTGCCAGCAGCGCAGGACAGGGGGGACAGACCCAGTACTTC. Its protein is CASSAGQGGQTQYF.

The rearrangement links TRBV28 to TRBJ1-5; tentatively, D is TRBD1 (6 bases). The ends were cut back, 8 bases at V and 4 bases at J, with 24 bases in the middle. Germline V gives CDR1 MDHEN, CDR2 SYDVKM. The CDR3 runs 17 residues. As DNA, the CDR3 is TGTGCCAGCCACCCAATAACCTCGGGGGCTTCGAATCAGCCCCAGCATTTT. Protein product: CASHPITSGASNQPQHF.

There are a few counts of this clone. V is TRBV7-9 and J is TRBJ2-7; TRBD1 might be the D (6 bases). The germline V gene encodes CDR1 SEHNR and CDR2 FQNEAQ (reference sequence). The V gene lost 4 bases and the J gene lost 2 bases, with 15 bases spanning the gap. The CDR3 spans 15 residues. This CDR3 is CASSYRGQNPYEQYF. For the CDR3, the DNA is TGTGCCAGCAGCTATCGAGGACAGAACCCCTACGAGCAGTACTTC.

The chain links TRBV28 to TRBJ2-5; D uncertain. Trimming removed 5 bases at V and 7 bases at J, with 11 bases between. The CDR3 is 12 residues long. Germline lookup yields CDR1 MDHEN and CDR2 SYDVKM. The CDR3 coding sequence is TGTGCCAGCAGTGAGATAGGGTTGACCCAGTACTTC. Protein sequence: CASSEIGLTQYF. Full variable domain (outside the CDR3, taken from reference TRBV28 and TRBJ2-5): DVKVTQSSRYLVKRTGEKVFLECVQDMDHENMFWYRQDPGLGLRLIYFSYDVKMKEKGDIPEGYSVSREKKERFSLILESASTNQTSMYLCASSEIGLTQYFGPGTRLLVL.

This chain links TRBV18 with TRBJ1-1; tentatively, D is TRBD1 (5 bases). Trimming cost V 4 bases and J 1 base, with 10 bases left between them. This CDR3 is 14 amino acids long. CDR1 is KGHSH and CDR2 is LQKENI in the germline V gene. The CDR3 sequence is CASSQGLWNTEAFF. The CDR3 bases are TGTGCCAGCTCACAGGGGCTGTGGAACACTGAAGCTTTCTTT.

The chain is built from TRBV7-6 and TRBJ2-6; D gene ambiguous. The CDR3 runs to 16 residues. V lost 2 bases and J lost 2, with 10 bases in between. The germline gives CDR1 SGHVS, CDR2 FNYEAQ. The CDR3 protein is CASSLIILAGANVLTF. CDR3 nucleotide sequence: TGTGCCAGCAGCTTAATAATCTTGGCTGGGGCCAACGTCCTGACTTTC.

The CDR3 loop reads CATSRSGTGYEQYF. The DNA of the CDR3 is TGTGCCACCAGCAGATCCGGGACGGGCTACGAGCAGTACTTC. This chain links TRBV15 with TRBJ2-7; D might be TRBD1 or TRBD2, each matching 5 bases. Germline loops: CDR1 LNHNV, CDR2 YYDKDF (reference sequence). The CDR3 length is 14 residues. The germline V and J ends were trimmed by 2 bases and 3 bases, with 11 bases remaining between them.

The V gene is TRBV15, the J gene TRBJ2-3; TRBD2 aligns across 7 bases. Germline lookup yields CDR1 LNHNV and CDR2 YYDKDF (reference sequence). This CDR3 contains 13 residues. V lost 8 bases and J lost 5; bases outside the gene matches: 7. The CDR3 loop is CATGGRVGDTQYF. The CDR3, as DNA: TGTGCCACCGGGGGGAGGGTGGGAGATACGCAGTATTTT.

V usage is TRBV28 and J usage is TRBJ1-1; D remains ambiguous. This CDR3 region has 13 residues. With 3 bases removed from V and 4 bases from J, the gap between germline ends came to 9 bases. Per germline, CDR1 MDHEN and CDR2 SYDVKM. Here the CDR3 DNA reads TGTGCCAGCAGTTTCATTACCGGCACTGAAGCTTTCTTT. Protein: CASSFITGTEAFF.

The chain couples TRBV9 to TRBJ1-2; 10 bases line up with TRBD1. This CDR3 has 14 amino acids. Trimming removed 4 bases from V and 8 bases from J; junction bases left unmatched: 8. Germline V gene sequence: CDR1 SGDLS, CDR2 YYNGEE. The DNA of the CDR3 is TGTGCCAGCAGCCAGACAGGGGGCGCTCAGGGCTACACCTTC. As protein: CASSQTGGAQGYTF.